This T cell receptor (beta chain) was identified during a study of blood T cells in healthy people across ages. This CDR3 spans 15 amino acids. In germline, CDR1 is MDHEN, CDR2 SYDVKM. V dropped 1 base and J dropped 0; count of bases not matched to a gene: 1. A second roughly 6 to 12 cycle PCR used barcoded and J-beta primers. MiXCR was run by TCRdb on the 5' RACE reads, yielding one entry per CDR3 protein. The repertoire includes just over 800,000 distinct CDR3 sequences, approximately 67% of them detected once, and about a quarter sits in the top ten. Sample: blood. This sequence joins TRBV28 and TRBJ2-7; 9 bases align to TRBD2. The receptor was derived from a man aged 30-40 years in good health. The CDR3 spells CASSLYSGGSYEQYF. The CDR3 DNA reads as TGTGCCAGCAGTTTATATAGCGGGGGCTCCTACGAGCAGTACTTC.